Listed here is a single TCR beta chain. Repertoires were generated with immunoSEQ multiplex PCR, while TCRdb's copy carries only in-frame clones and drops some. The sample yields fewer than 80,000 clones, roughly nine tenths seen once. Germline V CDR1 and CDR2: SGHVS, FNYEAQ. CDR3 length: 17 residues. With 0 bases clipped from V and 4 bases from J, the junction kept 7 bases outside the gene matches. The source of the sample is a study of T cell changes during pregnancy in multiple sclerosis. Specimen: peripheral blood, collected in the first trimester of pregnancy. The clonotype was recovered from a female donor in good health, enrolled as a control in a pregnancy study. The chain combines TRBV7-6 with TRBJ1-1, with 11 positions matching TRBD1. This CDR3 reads CASSLATSGTGGTEAFF. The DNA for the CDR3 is TGTGCCAGCAGCTTAGCGACTTCCGGGACAGGGGGCACTGAAGCTTTCTTT.